A selection of T cell receptor beta chains follows, all from one sample in a study of cytomegalovirus exposure and HLA in healthy donors. Clones were read by immunoSEQ multiplex PCR, and TCRdb kept only the in-frame ones, dropping some. The table records around 300,000 clones, about nine tenths of them present only once. The sample taken for sequencing was PBMCs. The receptors here all came from a woman in her 30s in good health and CMV-seropositive. Each CDR3 is given with its conserved first and last residue. Size values are once, few and many counts, or a class for expanded clones, and some rows have none.

CDR3aa,abundance,v_gene
CASKLGDYGYTF,NA,TRBV7-2
CASSYSGTREETQYF,once,TRBV6-6
CASSLDRVSYEQYF,NA,TRBV5-1
CASFGETRDGYTF,NA,TRBV5-1
CASSSQGQETQYF,NA,TRBV6-6
CASIKDRVGPQHF,NA,TRBV28
CASSDGTTPYNEQFF,NA,TRBV2
CASSDVRDRDYGYTF,NA,TRBV6-4
CASSPGEGAVYGYTF,NA,TRBV18
CASSPAGRGPEKLFF,NA,TRBV5-1
CASSDGYAETNTGELFF,NA,TRBV10-2
CASSQEGGVRNQPQHF,NA,TRBV4-2
CASSGPTSGGANEQFF,NA,TRBV2
CASSPRTSGRASEQFF,NA,TRBV7-9
CASGRGSDTEAFF,NA,TRBV6-5
CASSARTGAEAFF,NA,TRBV9
CASSYRAGGQEQYF,NA,TRBV5-4
CASSGLAGGQETQYF,few,TRBV6-1
CASSPNTEAFF,NA,TRBV9